This T cell receptor beta chain originates from a study of T cell clonality in common variable immunodeficiency. This clone has only a few counts. Sequencing ends 3 residues short of the CDR3 end; the germline J gene provides the rest. Clones were read by immunoSEQ multiplex PCR, and TCRdb kept only the in-frame ones, dropping some. The sample has about 60,000 clones, none seen only once. V shed 4 bases and J shed 5 bases, with 17 bases lying between them. The germline V gene encodes CDR1 MNHEY and CDR2 SMNVEV (reference sequence). The CDR3 spans 15 residues. The receptor's source is a person aged 18-69 years in good health. The sequenced material came from peripheral blood mononuclear cells. This rearrangement joins TRBV27 to TRBJ2-5; D tentatively fits TRBD1 or TRBD2 (6 bases each). CDR3 sequence reads: CASSSLGRGGETQYF. The covered CDR3 bases are TGTGCCAGCAGTTCCCTCGGCAGGGGAGGCGAGACC.